Sequencing of this TCR beta chain was carried out in a study of blood T cell repertoires in COVID-19. Study-level information: COVID-19 samples collected from the United States, Italy and Spain covered acute and convalescent phases. T cells, B-cell-depleted T cells, or PBMCs provided the cDNA or gDNA that served as material.

V lost 5 bases, J lost 14 bases, and 19 bases stayed unmatched. Germline CDR1 reads MNHEY; CDR2 reads SVGEGT. The CDR3 spans 16 residues. Under the authors' procedure: Estimation of nucleated cell counts relied on the amplification of reference gene primers. Assay: immunoSEQ multiplex PCR; the TCRdb copy retains only in-frame clones and omits some. The D gene and trimming were derived from the DNA, and the V and J assignments and clone size from that table. The sample records about 160,000 clones, approximately 90% being singletons. The V call is TRBV6-2 or TRBV6-3, the J call TRBJ2-1; 9 bases fit TRBD2. The receptor's source is a woman aged 55-70 years with active or convalescent COVID-19. The sequencing input was peripheral blood. The CDR3, as DNA: TGTGCCAGCAGTGGCGCACCAGCGGGGGGATTAATGAGGGAGTTCTTC. Protein product: CASSGAPAGGLMREFF.